The 10 T cell receptor beta chains below all came from one sample that was sequenced in a study of breast tumors, draining lymph nodes, adjacent tissues. Breast cancer patients provided tissue from their axillary draining lymph nodes. In TCRdb, the multiplex PCR reads were re-called with MiXCR into one record per CDR3 protein. The data hold about 220,000 distinct CDR3 sequences, with less than 35% observed a single time. The sequenced sample consisted of axillary lymph node tissue. These receptors all stem from a female donor with breast cancer. Some clones in this sample may be carry-over from other donors' samples.

This clonotype occurred many times. The chain has TRBV4-3 and TRBJ2-1; weak D call: TRBD2 (6 bases). The CDR3 is 16 amino acids. Germline lookup yields CDR1 LGHNA and CDR2 YSLEER. Trimming removed 1 base at V and 3 bases at J, with 13 bases between. The CDR3: CASSQGGLRVYNEQFF. The CDR3 DNA follows: TGCGCCAGCAGCCAAGGGGGACTTCGGGTCTACAATGAGCAGTTCTTC.

Concerning this clonotype: At one end the junction does not follow the germline gene, possibly because of a read error. This sequence joins TRBV7-2 and TRBJ1-1; D unresolved. This CDR3 has 14 amino acids. CDR1 and CDR2 from the germline V gene are SGHTA and FQGNSA. The chain's CDR3 is CAISLGGRNTEAFF. The CDR3 DNA reads TGTGCCATCAGCTTAGGTGGGAGGAACACTGAAGCTTTCTTT.

This clonotype occurred once. The rearrangement joins TRBV24-1 to TRBJ2-1; D possibly corresponds to TRBD1 (5 bases). V was shortened by 5 bases and J by 0 bases, with 10 bases between the two germline ends. Germline V gene lookup returns CDR1 KGHDR and CDR2 SFDVKD. The CDR3 covers 15 residues. In DNA, the CDR3 is TGTGCCACCAGTGCTAGGCAGGGCTCCTACAATGAGCAGTTCTTC. Translation gives CATSARQGSYNEQFF.

There are a few counts of this clonotype. Being one base from a much bigger clone, this may be a read error. V gene TRBV6-6 combines with J gene TRBJ1-4; D remains ambiguous. The CDR3 totals 13 residues. Germline V lookup: CDR1 MNHNY, CDR2 SVGAGI (reference sequence). In DNA, the CDR3 is TGTGCCAGCAGTCACTCGGACGGGGAAAAACTGTTTTTT. This sequence encodes CASSHSDGEKLFF.

The chain links TRBV5-1 to TRBJ1-4; a possible D gene is TRBD1 (5 bases). The V end lost 0 bases, the J end lost 2 bases, and 8 bases lay between the germline ends. Germline-derived CDR1 and CDR2 are SGHRS and YFSETQ. The CDR3 length is 15 residues. The chain's CDR3 is CASSLAAGTNEKLFF. The CDR3 nucleotides read TGCGCCAGCAGCTTGGCGGCAGGGACTAATGAAAAACTGTTTTTT.

The genes are TRBV19 and TRBJ1-1; D is unclear. Germline CDR1 LNHDA, CDR2 SQIVND (reference sequence). The CDR3 has 13 residues. Between the trimmed V and J ends, which lost 1 base and 3 bases, there was a span of 6 bases. The CDR3, as DNA: TGTGCCAGTAGTATAGGAGGCGACACTGAAGCTTTCTTT. It codes for CASSIGGDTEAFF.

V usage is TRBV7-2 and J usage is TRBJ2-5, with D perhaps matching TRBD1 or TRBD2 (5 bases each). Trimming removed 5 bases from V and 4 bases from J, with 17 bases in between. There are 15 residues in the CDR3. The germline V gene has CDR1 SGHTA and CDR2 FQGNSA. The chain's CDR3 is CASSVGDGGLETQYF. The CDR3 DNA is TGTGCCAGCAGCGTTGGGGACGGAGGTTTAGAGACCCAGTACTTC. Combining the CDR3 with reference TRBV7-2 and TRBJ2-5 gives the whole variable domain GAGVSQSPSNKVTEKGKDVELRCDPISGHTALYWYRQSLGQGLEFLIYFQGNSAPDKSGLPSDRFSAERTGGSVSTLTIQRTQQEDSAVYLCASSVGDGGLETQYFGPGTRLLVL.

This clonotype has ten or more counts. The chain carries TRBV5-1 and TRBJ2-7, with D unclear. The V end lost 4 bases, the J end lost 5 bases, and 7 bases lay between the germline ends. The CDR3 is 11 residues long. Germline assignment: CDR1 SGHRS and CDR2 YFSETQ. In DNA form, the CDR3 reads TGCGCCAGCAGCATTGACAACGAGCAGTACTTC. Translating gives CASSIDNEQYF.

The V call is TRBV20-1, the J call TRBJ2-7; 8 bases are a match to TRBD2. This CDR3 is 15 amino acids long. Trimming removed 4 bases from V and 1 base from J; junction bases left unmatched: 9. Germline assignment: CDR1 DFQATT and CDR2 SNEGSKA (reference sequence). The CDR3 DNA reads TGCAGTGCTATCAGCGTAGCGGGACCTTCCTACGAGCAGTACTTC. Amino acids: CSAISVAGPSYEQYF.

This clonotype was seen repeatedly, ten times or more. This chain uses TRBV6-6 with TRBJ1-2; possibly TRBD1 for D (5 bases). From germline, CDR1 is MNHNY and CDR2 SVGAGI (reference sequence). The V and J ends lost 7 bases and 1 base respectively, with 16 bases between them. The CDR3 runs 15 residues. The CDR3 region has the DNA TGTGCCAGCACTCTTAGTCAGGGTAATAACTATGGCTACACCTTC. This encodes CASTLSQGNNYGYTF.